A selection of T cell receptor beta chains follows, all from one sample in a study of Ad26.COV2.S vaccination and SARS-CoV-2 variants. Generated by immunoSEQ multiplex PCR, the TCRdb table keeps only in-frame clones and is missing some. Of around 350,000 clones in the sample, 70% to 90% were seen once. The specimen was peripheral blood, collected in a trial of Ad26.COV2.S vaccine versus placebo. Receptor source: a person between 18 and 65 years old who received the Ad26.COV2.S COVID-19 vaccine or a placebo. Both conserved end residues are part of each CDR3. Fields, in order: CDR3 protein, CDR3 DNA, J gene, clone size, D gene, V gene. A D gene is named only where the DNA matches it firmly. The size of a clone is reported for some rows only, either as once, few or many, or as a class for expanded clones.

CASSLEGLAREQYF TGTGCCAGCAGCTTGGAGGGACTAGCTCGAGAGCAGTACTTC TRBJ2-7 - TRBD2 TRBV7-2
CAISASGTGLGQFF TGTGCCATCAGCGCTAGCGGGACAGGTCTCGGGCAGTTCTTC TRBJ2-1 many - TRBV10-3
CASRTSGVSYEQYF TGTGCCAGTAGGACTAGCGGGGTCTCCTACGAGCAGTACTTC TRBJ2-7 - TRBD2 TRBV19
CASSALDTGELFF TGTGCCAGCAGTGCCCTGGATACCGGGGAGCTGTTTTTT TRBJ2-2 - - TRBV27
CASSHESYNEQFF TGTGCCAGCTCGCACGAATCCTACAATGAGCAGTTCTTC TRBJ2-1 - - TRBV12-3/TRBV12-4
CASSAGTGTYEQYF TGTGCCAGCTCAGCCGGGACAGGCACCTACGAGCAGTACTTC TRBJ2-7 few TRBD1 TRBV18
CASSFQQGGYTF TGTGCCAGCAGTTTTCAGCAGGGGGGCTACACCTTC TRBJ1-2 - - TRBV12-3/TRBV12-4
CASRKGANYGYTF TGTGCTAGCCGAAAGGGAGCTAACTATGGCTACACCTTC TRBJ1-2 - - TRBV12-5
CASSRVGTDTQYF TGCGCCAGCAGCCGGGTGGGGACAGATACGCAGTATTTT TRBJ2-3 once - TRBV4-3
CASSADIAGNTIYF TGTGCCAGCAGCGCGGACATTGCTGGAAACACCATATATTTT TRBJ1-3 - - TRBV9
CASSEVGGAYNEQFF TGTGCCAGCAGTGAAGTCGGGGGGGCCTATAATGAGCAGTTCTTC TRBJ2-1 - TRBD2 TRBV2
CASSRGDSPLHF TGTGCCAGCAGTAGAGGTGATTCACCCCTCCACTTT TRBJ1-6 once - TRBV12-3/TRBV12-4